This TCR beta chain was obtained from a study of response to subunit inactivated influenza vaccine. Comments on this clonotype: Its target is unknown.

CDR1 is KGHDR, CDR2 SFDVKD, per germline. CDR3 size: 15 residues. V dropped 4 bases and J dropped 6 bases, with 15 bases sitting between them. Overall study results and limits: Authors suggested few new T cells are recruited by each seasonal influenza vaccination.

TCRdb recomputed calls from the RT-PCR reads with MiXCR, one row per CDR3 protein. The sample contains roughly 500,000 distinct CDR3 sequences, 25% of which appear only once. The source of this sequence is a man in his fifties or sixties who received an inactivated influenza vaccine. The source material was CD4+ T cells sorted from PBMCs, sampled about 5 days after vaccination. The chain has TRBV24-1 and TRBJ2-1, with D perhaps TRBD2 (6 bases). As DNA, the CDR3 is TGTGCCACCAGTGACACGGGACTGTCATCCAATGAGCAGTTCTTC. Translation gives CATSDTGLSSNEQFF.